A single sample gave rise to the 21 T cell receptor beta chains below, sequenced in a study of blood T cell repertoires in COVID-19. Clones were read by immunoSEQ multiplex PCR, and TCRdb kept only the in-frame ones, dropping some. The sample yields approximately 140,000 clones, about 89% seen once. Specimen: peripheral blood. The receptors here all came from a man aged 50-59 years with active or convalescent COVID-19.

This chain joins TRBV25-1 and TRBJ2-1, with 7 positions matching TRBD2. After removal of 1 base from V and 5 bases from J, the junction contained 11 bases not matched to a gene. This CDR3 contains 17 residues. Per germline, CDR1 MGHDK and CDR2 SYGVNS. CDR3 nucleotide sequence: TGTGCCAGCAGTGAATCCCGCCGTGGCGGGGGTCACAATGAGCAGTTCTTC. As protein: CASSESRRGGGHNEQFF.

Written as DNA, the CDR3 is TGTGCCAGCAGCCAAGATATAGAGACCCAGTACTTC. Protein product: CASSQDIETQYF. V usage is TRBV3-1 (or the pseudogene TRBV3-2) and J usage is TRBJ2-5; no reliable D call. The ends were cut back, 0 bases at V and 4 bases at J, with 3 bases in the middle. CDR1 and CDR2 (germline): LGHDT, YNNKEL (reference sequence). This CDR3 is built from 12 residues.

The chain joins TRBV13 to TRBJ1-3; D remains ambiguous. The CDR3 has 16 amino acids. V was cut by 6 bases and J by 7 bases, with 22 bases left in between. The germline CDR1 and CDR2 sequences are PRHDT and FYEKMQ (reference sequence). As DNA, the CDR3 is TGTGCCAGCAGGGCCCCCCAGGACTTATCCCGGAACACCATATATTTT. This sequence encodes CASRAPQDLSRNTIYF.

This chain uses TRBV29-1 with TRBJ2-7, with 8 positions matching TRBD1. J gave up 3 bases and V 6 bases, and 7 bases lay outside the gene matches. Germline V gives CDR1 SQVTM, CDR2 ANQGSEA. CDR3 size: 13 residues. The CDR3 protein is CSVQRQGIYEQYF. DNA for the CDR3: TGCAGCGTACAACGACAGGGGATCTACGAGCAGTACTTC.

Only one count was recorded for this clone. This chain uses TRBV29-1 with TRBJ1-2; tentatively, D is TRBD1 (6 bases). Germline lookup yields CDR1 SQVTM and CDR2 ANQGSEA. This CDR3 is built from 12 residues. The V end lost 3 bases, the J end lost 8 bases, and 13 bases lay between the germline ends. The CDR3 nucleotides read TGCAGCGTTGAGAGGGGGATGGGAGGCTACACCTTC. This gives the protein CSVERGMGGYTF.

The gene calls are TRBV11-2 and TRBJ2-5; 12 nucleotides agree with TRBD2. From germline, CDR1 is SGHAT and CDR2 FQNNGV. The CDR3 consists of 16 residues. J gave up 5 bases and V 1 base, and 5 bases lay outside the gene matches. Here the CDR3 reads CASSLATSGGLETQYF. DNA of the CDR3: TGTGCCAGCAGCTTAGCTACTAGCGGGGGGCTCGAGACCCAGTACTTC.

The chain employs TRBV6-5 and TRBJ1-2; 7 bases agree with TRBD1. Looked up from germline, CDR1 is MNHEY and CDR2 is SVGAGI. The CDR3 sequence is 14 residues long. Unmatched junction bases numbered 9, after V lost 6 bases and J lost 5 bases. Here the CDR3 reads CASRFSGQQYGYTF. The CDR3 DNA sequence: TGTGCCAGCAGGTTTTCGGGACAGCAGTATGGCTACACCTTC.

The rearrangement joins TRBV11-2 to TRBJ2-7, with TRBD1 as a possible D gene (6 bases). The CDR3 length is 12 residues. Germline assignment: CDR1 SGHAT and CDR2 FQNNGV. Between the trimmed V and J ends, which lost 8 bases and 1 base, there was a span of 9 bases. Written as DNA, the CDR3 is TGTGCCAGCGCAGGGGCTTCCTACGAGCAGTACTTC. Translated: CASAGASYEQYF.

This sequence joins TRBV10-3 and TRBJ1-1; TRBD1 matches 8 bases. This CDR3 is 17 amino acids long. Germline trimming cut 2 bases from V and 4 bases from J; bases unmatched to any gene: 12. The germline V gene encodes CDR1 ENHRY and CDR2 SYGVKD. In DNA, the CDR3 is TGTGCCATCAGTGAGGCTCAGGGGGCCGAGGTTCGCACTGAAGCTTTCTTT. Its protein product is CAISEAQGAEVRTEAFF.

The chain is built from TRBV12-3 or TRBV12-4 and TRBJ1-1; no definite D call. Deletions cut 5 bases from V and 0 bases from J, with 7 bases between. The CDR3 has 13 residues. DNA for the CDR3: TGTGCCAGCAGTGTCAGTTTGAACACTGAAGCTTTCTTT. Its protein is CASSVSLNTEAFF.

The rearrangement joins TRBV11-2 to TRBJ2-3; unclear D gene. Germline lookup yields CDR1 SGHAT and CDR2 FQNNGV. V was clipped by 5 bases and J by 2 bases, with 11 bases between them. The CDR3 spans 14 residues. The CDR3 nucleotides read TGTGCCAGCAGCCGATCTGGGCCCACAGATACGCAGTATTTT. Its translation: CASSRSGPTDTQYF.

This chain links TRBV28 with TRBJ1-4; TRBD1 matches at 7 bases. J was trimmed by 6 bases and V by 1 base; bases with no gene match: 5. The CDR3 has 15 residues. CDR1 and CDR2 (germline): MDHEN, SYDVKM. CDR3 protein: CASSLSGQGDEKLFF. The CDR3 region has the DNA TGTGCCAGCAGTTTATCGGGCCAGGGGGATGAAAAACTGTTTTTT.

The chain combines TRBV27 with TRBJ1-2; TRBD1 agrees at 7 bases. The CDR3 is 13 amino acids. CDR1 and CDR2 from the germline V gene are MNHEY and SMNVEV (reference sequence). Trimming cost V 3 bases and J 7 bases; bases outside gene matches: 5. The CDR3 here is CASSFNRGVGYTF. Written as DNA, the CDR3 is TGTGCCAGCAGTTTTAACAGGGGTGTTGGCTACACCTTC.

This clone was seen only once. The V and J genes are TRBV14 and TRBJ2-1; tentatively, D is TRBD2 (5 bases). There are 17 residues in the CDR3. From germline, CDR1 is SGHDN and CDR2 FVKESK. The V and J ends lost 0 bases and 0 bases respectively, with 12 bases between them. The CDR3 loop reads CASSQEPGRSSYNEQFF. The CDR3 nucleotides read TGTGCCAGCAGCCAAGAACCTGGGAGAAGCTCCTACAATGAGCAGTTCTTC.

This rearrangement joins TRBV30 to TRBJ2-7; D remains unclear. This CDR3 is built from 12 residues. In germline, CDR1 is GTSNPN, CDR2 SVGIG (reference sequence). The ends were cut back, 4 bases at V and 0 bases at J, with 7 bases in the middle. The CDR3 here is CAWNAVSYEQYF. CDR3 sequence (DNA): TGTGCCTGGAACGCGGTCTCCTACGAGCAGTACTTC.

The gene calls are TRBV9 and TRBJ1-3, with D hard to call. Between the trimmed V and J ends, which lost 0 bases and 7 bases, there was a span of 8 bases. CDR3 length: 13 residues. CDR1 and CDR2 from the germline V gene are SGDLS and YYNGEE. The CDR3, as DNA: TGTGCCAGCAGCGTAGACGCCGCGAACACCATATATTTT. Its protein is CASSVDAANTIYF.

J is TRBJ2-5 and V is TRBV4-2, with D hard to call. The V gene lost 2 bases and the J gene lost 2 bases, with 9 bases spanning the gap. Germline values: CDR1 LGHNA, CDR2 YNFKEQ. This CDR3 region has 14 residues. The CDR3 nucleotides are TGTGCCAGCAGCCAAACAATATTACAAGAGACCCAGTACTTC. Encoded protein: CASSQTILQETQYF.

The chain couples TRBV19 to TRBJ1-5; D call uncertain. Germline V lookup: CDR1 LNHDA, CDR2 SQIVND (reference sequence). Trimming took 3 bases from V and 7 from J, leaving 13 bases between them. The CDR3 covers 14 residues. This CDR3 reads CASSIGNYGQPQHF. In DNA, the CDR3 is TGTGCCAGTAGTATCGGGAATTATGGGCAGCCCCAGCATTTT.

The V and J genes are TRBV12-5 and TRBJ1-1, with D perhaps TRBD1 (5 bases). This CDR3 region has 13 residues. V dropped 7 bases and J dropped 4 bases, with 13 bases sitting between them. Germline V CDR1 and CDR2: LGHNT, FRNRAP. The CDR3 sequence is CASVWEGITEAFF. The CDR3, as DNA: TGTGCTAGTGTCTGGGAGGGGATCACTGAAGCTTTCTTT.

Worth noting for this clone: Other nucleotide sequences in the sample specify the same CDR3. The J gene is TRBJ2-5, the V gene TRBV7-2; 14 positions agree with TRBD2. This CDR3 contains 16 residues. The germline V gene has CDR1 SGHTA and CDR2 FQGNSA. Losses at the gene ends were 4 bases for V and 4 bases for J; bases not matched to a gene: 5. In DNA form, the CDR3 reads TGTGCCAGCAGCTCGCCGGGACTAGCGGGAGTAGAGACCCAGTACTTC. Its translation is CASSSPGLAGVETQYF.

The chain links TRBV29-1 to TRBJ2-7; the match to TRBD2 covers 8 bases. The CDR3 covers 13 residues. Trimming cost V 4 bases and J 2 bases; bases outside gene matches: 4. Germline V gene lookup returns CDR1 SQVTM and CDR2 ANQGSEA. The CDR3 reads CSVGAGGTYEQYF. The CDR3 nucleotides read TGCAGCGTTGGTGCGGGAGGAACCTACGAGCAGTACTTC.